This entry features one TCR beta chain sequence. These data come from a study of OX40 agonist ivuxolimab in advanced cancers. Libraries were prepared by immunoSEQ multiplex PCR; TCRdb keeps only in-frame clonotypes and omits some of them. Of over 65,000 clones listed, 86% are singletons. This specimen consisted of CD4+ or CD8+ T cells sorted from blood, obtained in a trial of the OX40 agonist ivuxolimab. This TCR came from an adult with an advanced solid tumor such as melanoma, head and neck, liver or kidney cancer.

The CDR3 DNA sequence: TGCGCCAGCAGCTTGGAGGGGCGGGGAACCGGGGAGCTGTTTTTT. Encoded protein: CASSLEGRGTGELFF. V and J are TRBV5-1 and TRBJ2-2; weak D call: TRBD2 (6 bases). V dropped 0 bases and J dropped 5 bases, with 11 bases sitting between them. CDR3 size: 15 residues. Germline lookup yields CDR1 SGHRS and CDR2 YFSETQ.